This T cell receptor (beta chain) is from a study of T cell responses to AZD1222 COVID-19 vaccine (dated by TCRdb to the early 2020s). A note on the overall study: A total of approximately 230 trial participants underwent TCR sequencing, of whom 207 received two doses of AZD1222 and some 25 received two doses of the MenACWY control vaccine. Trial participants were enrolled by age into subgroups of 18-55, 56-69 and 70-plus years, and roughly 150, 30 and 60 TCR-sequenced participants, respectively, were included in these subgroups.

Trimming leaves V shorter by 6 bases and J shorter by 7 bases, with the junction holding 8 bases beyond the gene matches. CDR1 is given as SNHLY and CDR2 as FYNNEI, both from the germline V gene. The CDR3 measures 13 amino acids from cysteine to phenylalanine. Of all the DNA, just the CDR3 is kept, 39 bases in frame from base 1. The sample's time point label, decoded: about 28 days (+/-7) after the second vaccine dose. The treatment or condition label, as the study defines it: meningococcal conjugate vaccine given as trial control. Samples from vaccinated people were obtained from the UK trials COV001 and COV002, which included a single-blind randomized controlled phase 2/3 trial of AZD1222 (ChAdOx1 nCoV-19) in healthy adults. Trial participant PBMC samples were collected at day 0 and day 28 after the second dose for TCRbeta chain sequencing. Overall study outcomes, separate from this receptor: Participants were mostly white British, with more females than males. The authors suggested clonal diversity may have been underestimated. The 56-69-year group was small, and its depth increase did not reach significance, likely because of low power. Vaccine-associated CD4 TCRs spanned the whole spike protein, with dominant responses in regions 160-218 and 743-854. After two AZD1222 doses, both the breadth and the depth of spike-specific TCRs were significantly higher than at day 0 and than in MenACWY recipients. Only 5 to 7 AZD1222 recipients were SARS-CoV-2 seropositive at baseline, limiting conclusions about previously exposed vaccinees. Reportedly, close to half of the unique spike-specific TCRs recognized epitopes lying outside the regions that are mutated in the B.1.351 and B.1.1.7 variants. Because no day 14 peak-response samples were available, the repertoires could be characterized only after the peak T cell response.

About this clone itself: There is no known antigen for this receptor. Base qualities are not recorded, but no much larger clone differs from it by a single base.

The CDR3 regions of human TCRbeta chains were analyzed by immunosequencing. The source study handled its data this way. TCRs in the repertoires were compared against a reference library of SARS-CoV-2-specific TCRs that had been generated with the MIRA antigen-specificity platform. Breadth meant the fraction of unique TCRs that were SARS-CoV-2-associated, whereas depth meant the fraction of total T cells that were SARS-CoV-2-associated. Each spike-specific TCR was assigned to its reactive spike region and to a CD4 or CD8 class using the MIRA data. Log10-transformed breadth and depth values were compared by one-way ANOVA with Sidak's multiple comparisons tests. What TCRdb holds here is the immuneACCESS table cut down to in-frame rearrangements. Part of the clones is not present; checked against another copy, under half of the missing clones reflect an unresolved V gene, and the others are unexplained. V and J calls and clone size follow that table, whereas D and trimming were derived from the DNA. Recorded for this sample are 200,000 to 250,000 clones; about 95% of them occurred a single time. Roughly 1.8% of the sample is held by the ten biggest clonotypes.

Source: peripheral blood, taken 28 days after the second dose of the MenACWY control vaccine. The sequence links TRBV2 to TRBJ1-1; 7 of the junction bases match TRBD1. The TCR originated in an adult who received the MenACWY meningococcal vaccine as a control. The bases read TGTGCCAGCAGCGCGGACAGGTCAAGTGAAGCTTTCTTT. Its coded protein is CASSADRSSEAFF.